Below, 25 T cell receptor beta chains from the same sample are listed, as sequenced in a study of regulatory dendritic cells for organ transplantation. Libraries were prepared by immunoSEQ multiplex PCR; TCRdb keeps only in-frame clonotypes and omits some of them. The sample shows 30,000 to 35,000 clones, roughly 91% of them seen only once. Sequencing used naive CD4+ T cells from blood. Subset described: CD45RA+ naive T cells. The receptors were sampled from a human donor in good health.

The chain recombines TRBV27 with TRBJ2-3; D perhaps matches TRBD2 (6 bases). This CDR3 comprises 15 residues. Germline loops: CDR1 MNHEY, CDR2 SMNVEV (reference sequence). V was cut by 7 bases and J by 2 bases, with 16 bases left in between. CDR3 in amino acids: CASTQGVAVTDTQYF. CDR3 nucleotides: TGTGCCAGCACCCAAGGGGTAGCGGTCACAGATACGCAGTATTTT.

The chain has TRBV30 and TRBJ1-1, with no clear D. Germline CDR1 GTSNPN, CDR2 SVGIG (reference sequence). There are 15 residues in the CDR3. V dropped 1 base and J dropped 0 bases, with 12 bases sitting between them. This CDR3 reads CAWSGGKRLNTEAFF. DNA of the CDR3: TGTGCCTGGAGTGGTGGGAAACGATTGAACACTGAAGCTTTCTTT.

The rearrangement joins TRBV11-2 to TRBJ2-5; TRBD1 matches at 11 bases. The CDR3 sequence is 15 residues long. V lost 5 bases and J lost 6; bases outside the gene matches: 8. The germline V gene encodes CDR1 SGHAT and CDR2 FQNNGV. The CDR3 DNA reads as TGTGCCAGCAGCGGACAGGGGGCCCTCATGAAGACCCAGTACTTC. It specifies CASSGQGALMKTQYF.

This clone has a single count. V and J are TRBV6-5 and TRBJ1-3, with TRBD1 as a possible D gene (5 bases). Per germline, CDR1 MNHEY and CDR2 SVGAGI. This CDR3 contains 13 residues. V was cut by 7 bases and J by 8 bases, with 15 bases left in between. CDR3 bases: TGTGCCAGCATGTACAGTAAGGGGCACACCATATATTTT. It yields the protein CASMYSKGHTIYF.

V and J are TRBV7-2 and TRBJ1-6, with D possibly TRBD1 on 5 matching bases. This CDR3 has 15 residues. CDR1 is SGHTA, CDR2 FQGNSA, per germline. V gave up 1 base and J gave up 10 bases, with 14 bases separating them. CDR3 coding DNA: TGTGCCAGCAGCTTAGATTGGTTCGGGACCTCACCCCTCCACTTT. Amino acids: CASSLDWFGTSPLHF.

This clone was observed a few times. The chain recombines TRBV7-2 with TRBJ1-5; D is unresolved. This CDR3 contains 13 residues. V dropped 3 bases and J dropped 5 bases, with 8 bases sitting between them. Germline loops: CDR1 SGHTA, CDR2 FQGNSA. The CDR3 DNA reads TGTGCCAGCAGCTTGCAACCTGATCAGCCCCAGCATTTT. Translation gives CASSLQPDQPQHF.

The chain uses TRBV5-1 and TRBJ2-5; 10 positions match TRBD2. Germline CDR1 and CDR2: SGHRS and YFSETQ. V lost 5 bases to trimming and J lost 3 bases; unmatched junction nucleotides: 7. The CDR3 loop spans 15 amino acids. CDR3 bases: TGCGCCAGCAGTCAGACCGGGACTAGCGAAGAGACCCAGTACTTC. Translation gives CASSQTGTSEETQYF.

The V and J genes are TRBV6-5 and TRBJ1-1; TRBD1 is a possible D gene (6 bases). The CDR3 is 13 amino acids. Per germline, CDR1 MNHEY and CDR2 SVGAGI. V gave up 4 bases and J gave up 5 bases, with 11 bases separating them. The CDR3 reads CASSWGGRTEAFF. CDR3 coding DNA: TGTGCCAGCAGTTGGGGGGGGCGGACTGAAGCTTTCTTT.

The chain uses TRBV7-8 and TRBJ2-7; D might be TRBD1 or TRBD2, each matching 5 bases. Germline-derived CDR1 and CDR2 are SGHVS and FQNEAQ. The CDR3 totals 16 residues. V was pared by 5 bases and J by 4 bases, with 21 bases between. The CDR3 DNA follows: TGTGCCAGCAGCGCTTCCGGGACCGGGACGTATTACGAGCAGTACTTC. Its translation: CASSASGTGTYYEQYF. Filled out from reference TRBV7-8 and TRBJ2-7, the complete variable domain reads GAGVSQSPRYKVAKRGQDVALRCDPISGHVSLFWYQQALGQGPEFLTYFQNEAQLDKSGLPSDRFFAERPEGSVSTLKIQRTQQEDSAVYLCASSASGTGTYYEQYFGPGTRLTVT.

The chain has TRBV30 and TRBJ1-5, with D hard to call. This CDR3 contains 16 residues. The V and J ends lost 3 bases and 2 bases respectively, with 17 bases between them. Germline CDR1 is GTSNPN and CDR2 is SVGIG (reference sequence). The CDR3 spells CAWSHTRGLGNQPQHF. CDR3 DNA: TGTGCCTGGAGCCACACTCGGGGATTAGGCAATCAGCCCCAGCATTTT.

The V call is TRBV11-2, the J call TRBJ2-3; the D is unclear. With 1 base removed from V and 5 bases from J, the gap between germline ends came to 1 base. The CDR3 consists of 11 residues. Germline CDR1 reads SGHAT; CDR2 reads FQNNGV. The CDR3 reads CASSLVDTQYF. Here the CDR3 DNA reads TGTGCCAGCAGCTTAGTAGATACGCAGTATTTT. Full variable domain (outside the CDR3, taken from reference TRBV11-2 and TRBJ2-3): EAGVAQSPRYKIIEKRQSVAFWCNPISGHATLYWYQQILGQGPKLLIQFQNNGVVDDSQLPKDRFSAERLKGVDSTLKIQPAKLEDSAVYLCASSLVDTQYFGPGTRLTVL.

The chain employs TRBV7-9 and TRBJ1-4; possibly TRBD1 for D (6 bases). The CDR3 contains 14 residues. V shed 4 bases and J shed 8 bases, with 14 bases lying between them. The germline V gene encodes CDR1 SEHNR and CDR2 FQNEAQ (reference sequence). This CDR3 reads CASSSTGLVEKLFF. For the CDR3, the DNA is TGTGCCAGCAGCTCAACAGGGTTGGTCGAAAAACTGTTTTTT.

The CDR3 loop is CASSPGQGDYGYTF. The DNA of the CDR3 is TGTGCCAGCAGCCCGGGACAGGGCGACTATGGCTACACCTTC. V and J are TRBV11-2 and TRBJ1-2; 9 positions match TRBD1. CDR3 length equals 14 residues. V shed 5 bases and J 3 bases; nucleotides not matched to a gene: 4. Germline loops: CDR1 SGHAT, CDR2 FQNNGV.

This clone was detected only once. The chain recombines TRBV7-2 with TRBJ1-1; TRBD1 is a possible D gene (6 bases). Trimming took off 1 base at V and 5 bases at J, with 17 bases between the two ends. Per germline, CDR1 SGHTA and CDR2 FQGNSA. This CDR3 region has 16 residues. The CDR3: CASSLGAGQLKTEAFF. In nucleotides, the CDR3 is TGTGCCAGCAGCTTAGGGGCCGGACAGTTAAAGACTGAAGCTTTCTTT. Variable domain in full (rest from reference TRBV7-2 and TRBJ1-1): GAGVSQSPSNKVTEKGKDVELRCDPISGHTALYWYRQSLGQGLEFLIYFQGNSAPDKSGLPSDRFSAERTGGSVSTLTIQRTQQEDSAVYLCASSLGAGQLKTEAFFGQGTRLTVV.

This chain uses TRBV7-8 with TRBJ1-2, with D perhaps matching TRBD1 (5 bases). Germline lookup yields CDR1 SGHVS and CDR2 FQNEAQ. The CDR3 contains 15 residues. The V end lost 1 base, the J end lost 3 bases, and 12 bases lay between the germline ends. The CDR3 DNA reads TGTGCCAGCAGCTTAGTAGGAGGGGTAGACTATGGCTACACCTTC. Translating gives CASSLVGGVDYGYTF.

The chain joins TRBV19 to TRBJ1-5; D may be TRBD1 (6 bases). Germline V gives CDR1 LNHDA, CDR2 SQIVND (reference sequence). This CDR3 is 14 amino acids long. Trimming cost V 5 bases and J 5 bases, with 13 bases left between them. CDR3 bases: TGTGCCAGTAGTCCGGACAGACCCTATCAGCCCCAGCATTTT. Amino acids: CASSPDRPYQPQHF.

In DNA, the CDR3 is TGTGCCAGCAGCGGGTACCGGAAGTTAGAGGAAAAACTGTTTTTT. Protein product: CASSGYRKLEEKLFF. V is TRBV25-1 and J is TRBJ1-4; no reliable D call. Germline V gene sequence: CDR1 MGHDK, CDR2 SYGVNS. The CDR3 has 15 residues. Trimming cost V 6 bases and J 8 bases, with 19 bases left between them. Drawing the rest from reference TRBV25-1 and TRBJ1-4, the complete variable domain is EADIYQTPRYLVIGTGKKITLECSQTMGHDKMYWYQQDPGMELHLIHYSYGVNSTEKGDLSSESTVSRIRTEHFPLTLESARPSHTSQYLCASSGYRKLEEKLFFGSGTQLSVL.

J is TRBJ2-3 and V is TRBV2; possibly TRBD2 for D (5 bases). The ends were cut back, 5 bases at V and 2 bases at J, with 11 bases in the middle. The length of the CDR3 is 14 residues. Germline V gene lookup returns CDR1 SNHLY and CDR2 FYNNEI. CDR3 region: CASSYEAVTDTQYF. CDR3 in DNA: TGTGCCAGCAGTTATGAAGCGGTCACAGATACGCAGTATTTT.

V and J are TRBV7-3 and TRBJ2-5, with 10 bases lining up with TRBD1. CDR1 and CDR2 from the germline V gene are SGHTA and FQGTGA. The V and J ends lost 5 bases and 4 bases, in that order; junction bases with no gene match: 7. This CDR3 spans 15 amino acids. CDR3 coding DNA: TGTGCCAGCAGCCCAGACAGGGGGCGAACAGAGACCCAGTACTTC. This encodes CASSPDRGRTETQYF.

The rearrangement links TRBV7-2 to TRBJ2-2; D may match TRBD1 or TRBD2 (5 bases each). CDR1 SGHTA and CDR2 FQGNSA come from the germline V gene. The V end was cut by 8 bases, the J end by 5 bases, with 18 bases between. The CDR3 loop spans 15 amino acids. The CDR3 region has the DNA TGTGCCAGCCTTCTTACGAGGGCAGGGACCGGGGAGCTGTTTTTT. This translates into CASLLTRAGTGELFF.

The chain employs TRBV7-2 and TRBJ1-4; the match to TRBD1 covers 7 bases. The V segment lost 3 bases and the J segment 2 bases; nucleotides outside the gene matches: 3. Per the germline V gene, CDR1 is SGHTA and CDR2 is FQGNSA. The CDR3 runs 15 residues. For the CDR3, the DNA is TGTGCCAGCAGCTTTAGGGGGCAGACTAATGAAAAACTGTTTTTT. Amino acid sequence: CASSFRGQTNEKLFF.

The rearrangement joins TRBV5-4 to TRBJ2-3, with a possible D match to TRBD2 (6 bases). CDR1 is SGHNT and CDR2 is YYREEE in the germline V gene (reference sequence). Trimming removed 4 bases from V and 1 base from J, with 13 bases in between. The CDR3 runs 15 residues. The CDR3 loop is CASSVRDWGTDTQYF. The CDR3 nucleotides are TGTGCCAGCAGCGTCCGGGACTGGGGCACAGATACGCAGTATTTT.

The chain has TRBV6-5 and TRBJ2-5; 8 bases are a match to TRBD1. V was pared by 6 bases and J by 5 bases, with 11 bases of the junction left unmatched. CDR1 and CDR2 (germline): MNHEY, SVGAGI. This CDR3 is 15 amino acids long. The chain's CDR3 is CASRIIQGAWETQYF. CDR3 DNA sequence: TGTGCCAGCAGAATAATCCAGGGGGCCTGGGAGACCCAGTACTTC.

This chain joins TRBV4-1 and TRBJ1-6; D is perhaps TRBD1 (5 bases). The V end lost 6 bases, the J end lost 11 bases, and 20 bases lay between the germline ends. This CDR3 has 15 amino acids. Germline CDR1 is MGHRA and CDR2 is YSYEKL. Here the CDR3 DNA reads TGCGCCAGCAGGGGGCACCGGGAGCCCCAGGCACCCCTCCACTTT. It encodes CASRGHREPQAPLHF.

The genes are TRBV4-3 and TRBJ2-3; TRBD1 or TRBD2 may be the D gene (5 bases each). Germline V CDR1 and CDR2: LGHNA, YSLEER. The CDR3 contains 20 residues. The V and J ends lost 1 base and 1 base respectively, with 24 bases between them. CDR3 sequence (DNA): TGCGCCAGCAGCCAAGCCCGAAGGCGGCGAGGGGTAATTGGCACAGATACGCAGTATTTT. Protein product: CASSQARRRRGVIGTDTQYF.